The 9 T cell receptor beta chains below come from one sample, sequenced in a study of blood T cell repertoires in COVID-19. Libraries were prepared by immunoSEQ multiplex PCR; TCRdb keeps only in-frame clonotypes and omits some of them. The sample includes roughly 330,000 clones, 75% to 90% of them seen just once. The sample taken for sequencing was PBMCs or T cells enriched from blood (not recorded which). These receptors all come from a young man who had recovered from COVID-19.

The chain joins TRBV10-3 to TRBJ2-1; 9 bases map to TRBD2. Trimming cost V 4 bases and J 6 bases; bases outside gene matches: 7. Germline CDR1 is ENHRY and CDR2 is SYGVKD. This CDR3 contains 15 residues. The CDR3 is CAISASSTSGNEQFF. The CDR3 coding sequence is TGTGCCATCAGTGCTTCCTCGACTAGCGGCAATGAGCAGTTCTTC.

The V and J genes are TRBV6-5 and TRBJ2-5; 11 bases agree with TRBD2. This CDR3 region has 15 residues. Trimming cost V 0 bases and J 5 bases; bases outside gene matches: 2. Per the germline V gene, CDR1 is MNHEY and CDR2 is SVGAGI. CDR3 loop: CASSYSASGGETQYF. In DNA form, the CDR3 reads TGTGCCAGCAGTTACTCAGCTAGCGGGGGGGAGACCCAGTACTTC.

The chain joins TRBV18 to TRBJ1-2, with a possible D match to TRBD1 (6 bases). Trimming stripped 3 bases from V and 0 bases from J, with 20 bases between. The CDR3 length is 18 residues. CDR1 and CDR2 (germline): KGHSH, LQKENI. CDR3 DNA: TGTGCCAGCTCACCCGAGGGCTTAGGGACAACCTCTAACTATGGCTACACCTTC. Translation: CASSPEGLGTTSNYGYTF. The entire variable domain, with the rest obtained from reference TRBV18 and TRBJ1-2, is as follows: NAGVMQNPRHLVRRRGQEARLRCSPMKGHSHVYWYRQLPEEGLKFMVYLQKENIIDESGMPKERFSAEFPKEGPSILRIQQVVRGDSAAYFCASSPEGLGTTSNYGYTFGSGTRLTVV.

This clone was seen a handful of times. The rearrangement joins TRBV9 to TRBJ2-3, with 9 bases lining up with TRBD2. CDR1 and CDR2 (germline): SGDLS, YYNGEE. This CDR3 comprises 13 residues. Unmatched junction bases numbered 4, after V lost 7 bases and J lost 4 bases. CDR3 sequence reads: CASAIAGADTQYF. CDR3 coding DNA: TGTGCCAGCGCGATAGCGGGGGCAGATACGCAGTATTTT.

This chain links TRBV3-1 (or the pseudogene TRBV3-2) with TRBJ2-5; 10 bases align to TRBD1. Germline V CDR1 and CDR2: LGHDT, YNNKEL (reference sequence). The CDR3 sequence is 14 residues long. Losses at the gene ends were 6 bases for V and 4 bases for J; bases not matched to a gene: 5. CDR3 nucleotide sequence: TGTGCCAGCAGTCGAGGACAGGGGGGAGAGACCCAGTACTTC. It is translated as CASSRGQGGETQYF.

The chain links TRBV5-5 to TRBJ1-2; maybe TRBD1 (6 bases). The germline V gene encodes CDR1 SGHKS and CDR2 YYEKEE (reference sequence). This CDR3 region has 12 residues. Trimming took 4 bases from V and 8 from J, leaving 12 bases between them. The CDR3 protein is CASSRGAQGYTF. The CDR3 DNA sequence: TGTGCCAGCAGCCGGGGGGCGCAAGGCTACACCTTC.

The chain has TRBV7-8 and TRBJ1-2, with D maybe TRBD1 (5 bases). V was cut by 5 bases and J by 4 bases, with 14 bases left in between. Looked up from germline, CDR1 is SGHVS and CDR2 is FQNEAQ. The CDR3 totals 14 residues. As DNA, the CDR3 is TGTGCCAGCAGCCGAGGGACGGGACTCTATGGCTACACCTTC. Translated: CASSRGTGLYGYTF.

The V call is TRBV5-4, the J call TRBJ2-1, with D unclear. CDR3 length: 13 amino acids. The V gene lost 2 bases and the J gene lost 12 bases, with 15 bases spanning the gap. Germline V gene lookup returns CDR1 SGHNT and CDR2 YYREEE (reference sequence). Written as DNA, the CDR3 is TGTGCCAGCAGCTTAGGCCTACCTCAGGCGCAGTTCTTC. Its translation is CASSLGLPQAQFF.

The rearrangement links TRBV6-5 to TRBJ2-3; a weak D match, TRBD2 (6 bases). Trimming removed 6 bases from V and 0 bases from J, with 13 bases in between. Germline CDR1 MNHEY, CDR2 SVGAGI. The CDR3 sequence is 15 residues long. The CDR3 protein is CASSLRRGSTDTQYF. The DNA for the CDR3 is TGTGCCAGCAGCCTGAGGCGGGGAAGCACAGATACGCAGTATTTT.